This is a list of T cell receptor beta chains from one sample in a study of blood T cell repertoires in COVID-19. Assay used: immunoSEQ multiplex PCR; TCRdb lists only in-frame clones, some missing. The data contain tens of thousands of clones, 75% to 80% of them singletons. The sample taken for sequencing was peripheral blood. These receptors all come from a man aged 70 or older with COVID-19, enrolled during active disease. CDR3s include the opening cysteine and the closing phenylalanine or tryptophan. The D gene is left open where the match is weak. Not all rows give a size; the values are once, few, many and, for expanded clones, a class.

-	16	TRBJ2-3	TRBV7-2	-	CASRLGGGGRPDTQYF	TGTGCCAGCAGGCTAGGGGGAGGCGGGAGACCAGATACGCAGTATTTT
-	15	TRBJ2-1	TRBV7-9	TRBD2	CASSLSGGGGNEQFF	TGTGCCAGCAGCTTATCGGGGGGTGGTGGCAATGAGCAGTTCTTC
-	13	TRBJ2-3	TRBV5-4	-	CASSLLYTDTQYF	TGTGCCAGCAGCCTCCTTTACACAGATACGCAGTATTTT
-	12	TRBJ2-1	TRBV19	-	CASSTGFDEQFF	TGTGCCAGTAGTACGGGATTCGATGAGCAGTTCTTC
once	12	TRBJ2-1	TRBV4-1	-	CASSPLGGEQFF	TGCGCCAGCAGCCCCCTGGGGGGTGAGCAGTTCTTC
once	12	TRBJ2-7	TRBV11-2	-	CASSFVTHEQYF	TGTGCCAGCAGCTTCGTTACACACGAGCAGTACTTC
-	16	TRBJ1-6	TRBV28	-	CASSLYFLGGYSPLHF	TGTGCCAGCAGTTTATATTTCCTGGGGGGGTATTCACCCCTCCACTTT
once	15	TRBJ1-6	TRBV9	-	CASSALGLQGSPLHF	TGTGCCAGCAGCGCCCTTGGGTTGCAGGGGTCACCCCTCCACTTT
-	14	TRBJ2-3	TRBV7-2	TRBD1	CASSFGQGTDTQYF	TGTGCCAGCAGCTTCGGACAGGGCACAGATACGCAGTATTTT
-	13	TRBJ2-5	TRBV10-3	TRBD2	CAIGLAGEETQYF	TGTGCCATCGGGCTAGCGGGAGAAGAGACCCAGTACTTC
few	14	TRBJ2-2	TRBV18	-	CASSPKQGIGELFF	TGTGCCAGCTCACCTAAACAGGGAATCGGGGAGCTGTTTTTT
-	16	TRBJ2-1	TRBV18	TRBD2	CASSPPLSGVYNEQFF	TGTGCCAGCTCACCACCTCTTAGCGGGGTCTACAATGAGCAGTTCTTC
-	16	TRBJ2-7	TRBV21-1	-	CASSWPRDRASGEQYF	TGTGCCAGCAGCTGGCCTCGGGACAGGGCCTCGGGAGAGCAGTACTTC
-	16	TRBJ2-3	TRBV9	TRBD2	CASSVVGQGGPDTQYF	TGTGCCAGCAGCGTAGTTGGGCAGGGAGGGCCAGATACGCAGTATTTT
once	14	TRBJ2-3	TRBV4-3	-	CASSLLPGADTQYF	TGCGCCAGCAGCCTTTTACCAGGGGCAGATACGCAGTATTTT
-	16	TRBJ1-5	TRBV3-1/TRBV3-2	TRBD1	CASSLDRGRSNQPQHF	TGTGCCAGCAGCCTGGACAGGGGACGGAGCAATCAGCCCCAGCATTTT
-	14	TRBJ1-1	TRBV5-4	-	CASSLLAGNTEAFF	TGTGCCAGCAGCTTGTTGGCGGGAAACACTGAAGCTTTCTTT
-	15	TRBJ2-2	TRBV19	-	CASSPGHSTPGELFF	TGTGCCAGTAGCCCGGGACATAGCACTCCCGGGGAGCTGTTTTTT
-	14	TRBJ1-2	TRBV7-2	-	CASSLDSLYYGYTF	TGTGCCAGCAGCTTAGATTCGCTATACTATGGCTACACCTTC
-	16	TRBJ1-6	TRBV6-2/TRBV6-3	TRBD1	CASSADRGRLGSPLHF	TGTGCCAGCAGTGCTGACAGGGGGCGCTTGGGCTCACCCCTCCACTTT
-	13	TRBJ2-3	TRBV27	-	CASTRRGSDTQYF	TGTGCCAGCACCCGAAGGGGCTCAGATACGCAGTATTTT
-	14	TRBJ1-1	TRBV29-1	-	CSVSLGTSNTEAFF	TGCAGCGTTTCACTCGGGACTTCGAACACTGAAGCTTTCTTT
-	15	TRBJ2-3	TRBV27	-	CASQTRLTSTDTQYF	TGTGCCAGCCAGACCCGTCTGACTAGCACAGATACGCAGTATTTT
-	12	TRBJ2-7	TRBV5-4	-	CASSLDSSEQYF	TGTGCCAGCAGCCTGGACTCGTCCGAGCAGTACTTC
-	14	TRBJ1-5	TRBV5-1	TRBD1	CASSHGTGNQPQHF	TGCGCCAGCAGCCACGGGACAGGGAATCAGCCCCAGCATTTT
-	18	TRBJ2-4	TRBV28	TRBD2	CASSFRGGGTRAKNIQYF	TGTGCCAGCAGTTTCCGCGGGGGGGGTACAAGAGCCAAAAACATTCAGTACTTC
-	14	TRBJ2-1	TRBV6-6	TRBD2	CASSVDGGTGEQFF	TGTGCCAGCAGTGTAGACGGGGGGACGGGTGAGCAGTTCTTC
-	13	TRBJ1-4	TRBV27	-	CASAGLINEKLFF	TGTGCCAGCGCGGGGCTGATTAATGAAAAACTGTTTTTT
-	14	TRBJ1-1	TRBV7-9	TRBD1	CASSSSGGPTEAFF	TGTGCCAGCAGCTCATCAGGGGGCCCCACTGAAGCTTTCTTT
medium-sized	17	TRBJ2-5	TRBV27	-	CASGPSGSGLYQETQYF	TGTGCCAGCGGCCCCTCGGGGAGCGGGTTGTACCAAGAGACCCAGTACTTC
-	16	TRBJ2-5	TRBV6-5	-	CASSYGHHTSQETQYF	TGTGCCAGCAGTTACGGGCACCACACCTCTCAAGAGACCCAGTACTTC
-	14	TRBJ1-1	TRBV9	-	CASSATGMNTEAFF	TGTGCCAGCAGCGCAACAGGGATGAACACTGAAGCTTTCTTT
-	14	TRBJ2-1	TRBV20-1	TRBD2	CSASNQRGNNEQFF	TGCAGTGCTAGTAACCAGCGGGGGAACAATGAGCAGTTCTTC
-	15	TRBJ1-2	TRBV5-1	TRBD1	CASSPDRRNNYGYTF	TGCGCCAGCAGCCCGGACAGGAGAAATAACTATGGCTACACCTTC
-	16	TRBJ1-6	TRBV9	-	CASSVSQGGVGSPLHF	TGTGCCAGCAGCGTTTCCCAAGGAGGGGTAGGATCACCCCTCCACTTT
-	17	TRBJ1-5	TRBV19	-	CASSISQGINSNQPQHF	TGTGCCAGTAGTATATCACAGGGAATAAATAGCAATCAGCCCCAGCATTTT
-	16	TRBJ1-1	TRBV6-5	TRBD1	CASSYWGQSSKPEAFF	TGTGCCAGCAGTTACTGGGGACAGTCATCGAAGCCTGAAGCTTTCTTT
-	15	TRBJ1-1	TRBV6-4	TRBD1	CASRPPGQGTKMAFF	TGTGCCAGCAGGCCTCCGGGACAGGGGACGAAGATGGCTTTCTTT
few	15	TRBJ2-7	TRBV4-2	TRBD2	CASSQGSGGGYEQYF	TGTGCCAGCAGCCAAGGTAGCGGGGGGGGCTACGAGCAGTACTTC
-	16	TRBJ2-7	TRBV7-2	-	CASSLLKTGGVYEQYF	TGTGCCAGCAGCTTACTCAAGACAGGAGGCGTTTACGAGCAGTACTTC
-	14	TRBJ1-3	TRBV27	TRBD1	CASSLGQGANTIYF	TGTGCCAGCAGCTTGGGACAGGGGGCAAACACCATATATTTT
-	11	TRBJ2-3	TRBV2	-	CATGAGDTQYF	TGTGCCACGGGAGCGGGAGATACGCAGTATTTT
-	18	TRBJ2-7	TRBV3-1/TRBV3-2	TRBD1	CASSPTPGQGQSYYEQYF	TGTGCCAGCAGCCCCACCCCGGGACAGGGACAATCCTACTACGAGCAGTACTTC
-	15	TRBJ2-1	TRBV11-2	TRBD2	CASSHPGGRANEQFF	TGTGCCAGCAGCCACCCGGGTGGGAGGGCCAATGAGCAGTTCTTC
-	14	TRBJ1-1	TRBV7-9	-	CASSFNNQVSEAFF	TGTGCCAGCAGCTTCAATAACCAGGTTTCAGAAGCTTTCTTT
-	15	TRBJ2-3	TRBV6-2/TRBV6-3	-	CASSQALLGRDTQYF	TGTGCCAGCAGCCAGGCCTTACTAGGGAGAGATACGCAGTATTTT
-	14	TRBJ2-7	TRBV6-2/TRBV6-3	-	CASSPHSPSYEQYF	TGTGCCAGCAGTCCCCACAGTCCCTCCTACGAGCAGTACTTC